Listed here are 7 T cell receptor beta chains from one sample, sequenced in a study of blood T cell repertoires in COVID-19. Libraries were prepared by immunoSEQ multiplex PCR; TCRdb keeps only in-frame clonotypes and omits some of them. The sample yields hundreds of thousands of clones, 87% seen once. What was sequenced was peripheral blood. The origin of the receptors is a young woman who had recovered from COVID-19.

This sequence joins TRBV7-8 and TRBJ2-3; 7 nucleotides line up with TRBD2. Germline trimming cut 2 bases from V and 7 bases from J; bases unmatched to any gene: 9. This CDR3 is 15 amino acids long. Germline lookup yields CDR1 SGHVS and CDR2 FQNEAQ. The CDR3 loop is CASSLMGLRQHTQYF. For the CDR3, the DNA is TGTGCCAGCAGCTTAATGGGACTACGCCAACATACGCAGTATTTT.

The J gene is TRBJ2-7, the V gene TRBV7-2; TRBD2 aligns across 7 bases. CDR1 is SGHTA, CDR2 FQGNSA, per germline. Germline trimming cut 4 bases from V and 0 bases from J; bases unmatched to any gene: 3. The CDR3 spans 14 residues. The CDR3 sequence: CASSSLAASYEQYF. Written as DNA, the CDR3 is TGTGCCAGCAGCTCCCTAGCGGCCTCCTACGAGCAGTACTTC.

The chain carries TRBV9 and TRBJ2-7; 7 positions match TRBD1. V trimming: 4 bases; J trimming: 5 bases; junction bases outside the gene matches: 9. CDR1 SGDLS and CDR2 YYNGEE come from the germline V gene. This CDR3 is 14 amino acids long. In nucleotides, the CDR3 is TGTGCCAGCAGCCCCCAGGGGGTTACGGACGAGCAGTACTTC. Amino acid sequence: CASSPQGVTDEQYF.

V and J are TRBV7-3 and TRBJ1-2; TRBD1 matches at 10 bases. J gave up 4 bases and V 5 bases, and 13 bases lay outside the gene matches. This CDR3 spans 17 amino acids. Germline V gives CDR1 SGHTA, CDR2 FQGTGA. The CDR3, as DNA: TGTGCCAGCAGCCAAGGGACAGGGGAAGGTTTGAGCTATGGCTACACCTTC. Translated: CASSQGTGEGLSYGYTF.

The chain carries TRBV29-1 and TRBJ1-6; TRBD1 might be the D (5 bases). The CDR3 runs to 13 residues. V lost 4 bases and J lost 7, with 11 bases in between. Per germline, CDR1 SQVTM and CDR2 ANQGSEA. The CDR3 DNA follows: TGCAGCGTTGCACCGACAGTAAATTCACCCCTCCACTTT. This gives the protein CSVAPTVNSPLHF.

This clone was observed a single time. The chain is built from TRBV19 and TRBJ1-5; TRBD1 might be the D (5 bases). The CDR3 length is 11 residues. Deletions cut 6 bases from V and 9 bases from J, with 9 bases between. From germline, CDR1 is LNHDA and CDR2 SQIVND (reference sequence). CDR3 amino acids: CASSVGPPQHF. For the CDR3, the DNA is TGTGCCAGTAGCGTGGGGCCGCCCCAGCATTTT.

V and J are TRBV25-1 and TRBJ1-5, with no clear D. CDR1 is MGHDK, CDR2 SYGVNS, per germline. The CDR3 length is 15 residues. V was pared by 1 base and J by 3 bases, with 10 bases between. The CDR3 is CASSESGSSNQPQHF. As DNA, the CDR3 is TGTGCCAGCAGTGAATCCGGGAGCTCCAATCAGCCCCAGCATTTT.